This TCR beta chain was observed in a study of neurological immune-mediated disorders. This clonotype has more than one count but fewer than ten. Its matching antigen is unknown. With a much larger clone just one base away, this may be a read error. 5'RACE employing 10-nucleotide random UMIs yielded the cDNA. TCRdb reprocessed the 5' RACE reads via MiXCR and lists one record per CDR3 protein. The data contain about 55,000 distinct CDR3 sequences, 3% to 4.5% of them singletons. Overall study findings and caveats: The absence of shared CDR3 amino acid sequences among expanded clones across subjects suggests private repertoires in all groups. With the multiple sclerosis repertoire cluster, neither clinical nor MRI features showed any association. Grouping of repertoires by phylogeny put those of 18 of 34 multiple sclerosis patients into a single related-CDR3 cluster, a possible signature.

This CDR3 has 14 residues. CDR1 is LGHDT, CDR2 YNNKEL, per germline (reference sequence). The sequenced sample was PBMCs. The clonotype comes from a man aged 55 to 69 with multiple sclerosis. V gene TRBV3-1 combines with J gene TRBJ1-5; D gene ambiguous. The CDR3 region is CASSPFGEDQHQHF. The CDR3 DNA reads as TGTGCCAGCAGCCCGTTCGGGGAAGATCAGCACCAGCATTTT.